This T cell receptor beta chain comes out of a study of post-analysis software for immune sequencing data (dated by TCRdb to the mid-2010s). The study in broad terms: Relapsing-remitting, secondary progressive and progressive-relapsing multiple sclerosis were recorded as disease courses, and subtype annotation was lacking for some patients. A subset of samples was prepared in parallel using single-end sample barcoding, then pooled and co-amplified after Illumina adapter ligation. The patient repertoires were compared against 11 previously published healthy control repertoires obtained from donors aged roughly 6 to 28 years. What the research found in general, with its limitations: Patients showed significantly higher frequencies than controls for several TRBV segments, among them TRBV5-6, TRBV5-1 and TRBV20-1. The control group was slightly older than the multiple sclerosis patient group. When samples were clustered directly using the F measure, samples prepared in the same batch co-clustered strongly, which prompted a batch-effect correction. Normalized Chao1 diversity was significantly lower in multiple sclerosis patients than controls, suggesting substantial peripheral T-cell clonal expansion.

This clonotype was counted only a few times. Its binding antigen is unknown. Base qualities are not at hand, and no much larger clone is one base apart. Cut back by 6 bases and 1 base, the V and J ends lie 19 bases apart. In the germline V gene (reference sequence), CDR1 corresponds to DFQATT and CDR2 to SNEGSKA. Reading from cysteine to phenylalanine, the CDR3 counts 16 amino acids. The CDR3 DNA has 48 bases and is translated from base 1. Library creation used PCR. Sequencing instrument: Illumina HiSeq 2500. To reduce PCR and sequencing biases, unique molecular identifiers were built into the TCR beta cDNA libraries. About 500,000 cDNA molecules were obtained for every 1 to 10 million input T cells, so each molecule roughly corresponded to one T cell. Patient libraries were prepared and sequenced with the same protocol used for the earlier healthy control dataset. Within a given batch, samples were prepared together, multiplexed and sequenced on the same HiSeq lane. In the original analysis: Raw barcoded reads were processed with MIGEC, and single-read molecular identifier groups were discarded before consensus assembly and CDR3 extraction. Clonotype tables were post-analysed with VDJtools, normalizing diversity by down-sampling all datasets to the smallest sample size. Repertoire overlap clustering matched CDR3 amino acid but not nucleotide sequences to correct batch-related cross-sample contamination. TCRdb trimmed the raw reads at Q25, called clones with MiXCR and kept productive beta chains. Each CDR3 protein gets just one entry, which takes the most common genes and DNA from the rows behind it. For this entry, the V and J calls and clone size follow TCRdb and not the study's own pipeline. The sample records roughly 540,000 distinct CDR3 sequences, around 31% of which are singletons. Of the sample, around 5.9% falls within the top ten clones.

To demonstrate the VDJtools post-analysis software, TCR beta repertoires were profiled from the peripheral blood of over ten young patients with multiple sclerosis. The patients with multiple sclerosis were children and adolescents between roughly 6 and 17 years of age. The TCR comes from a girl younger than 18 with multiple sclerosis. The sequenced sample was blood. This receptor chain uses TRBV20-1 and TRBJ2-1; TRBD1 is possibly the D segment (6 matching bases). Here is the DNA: TGCAGTGCCCCTCGCACAGGGTGGGTTTCCTACAATGAGCAGTTCTTC. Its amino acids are CSAPRTGWVSYNEQFF.